Below are 23 T cell receptor beta chains sequenced from a single sample in a study of cytomegalovirus exposure and HLA in healthy donors. The study ran its PCR with 60 Vbeta and 13 Jbeta primers. The protocol was immunoSEQ multiplex PCR, while the TCRdb copy is restricted to in-frame clones and leaves out a portion. In the table there are around 130,000 clones, roughly 80% of which are singletons. The sample consisted of PBMCs. All receptors come from a boy aged 5-17 years in good health and CMV-seronegative.

The genes are TRBV6-1 and TRBJ2-7; 10 bases fit TRBD1. The germline V gene encodes CDR1 MNHNS and CDR2 SASEGT. This CDR3 has 14 residues. The V and J ends lost 5 bases and 5 bases, in that order; junction bases with no gene match: 6. The CDR3: CASSPGGQGDEQYF. The CDR3 DNA follows: TGTGCCAGCAGTCCCGGTGGACAGGGGGACGAGCAGTACTTC.

The chain has TRBV5-4 and TRBJ1-2; perhaps TRBD1 as D (6 bases). The V gene's germline CDR1 is SGHNT and CDR2 YYREEE (reference sequence). V was pared by 3 bases and J by 5 bases, with 17 bases between. CDR3 length: 15 amino acids. The CDR3 is CASSSHTGSGYGYTF. The CDR3, as DNA: TGTGCCAGCAGCTCTCATACAGGGTCGGGGTATGGCTACACCTTC.

The CDR3 nucleotides read TGTGCCAGCACGCGCCGAATCTCCGCAGAGACCCAGTACTTC. It codes for CASTRRISAETQYF. The chain links TRBV5-6 to TRBJ2-5; D gene uncertain. Germline V gives CDR1 SGHDT, CDR2 YYEEEE. Trimming cost V 6 bases and J 4 bases, with 16 bases left between them. The CDR3 extends over 14 amino acids.

In its sample, this clone was seen once. This chain uses TRBV9 with TRBJ1-4, with 10 bases matching TRBD1. The CDR3 contains 15 residues. Looked up from germline, CDR1 is SGDLS and CDR2 is YYNGEE. The V and J ends lost 2 bases and 7 bases, in that order; junction bases with no gene match: 5. The CDR3 DNA follows: TGTGCCAGCAGCGTTTGGACAGGGGGAGGTGAAAAACTGTTTTTT. This gives the protein CASSVWTGGGEKLFF.

This chain links TRBV29-1 with TRBJ2-3; D gene uncertain. Per germline, CDR1 SQVTM and CDR2 ANQGSEA. The V gene lost 5 bases and the J gene lost 0 bases, with 15 bases spanning the gap. The CDR3 spans 15 residues. CDR3 region: CSVFLSRSSTDTQYF. The CDR3, as DNA: TGCAGCGTTTTTCTTTCCCGTTCTAGCACAGATACGCAGTATTTT.

The rearrangement uses TRBV19 and TRBJ2-1, with TRBD2 identical over 9 bases. The CDR3 totals 14 residues. J was trimmed by 8 bases and V by 3 bases; bases with no gene match: 5. CDR1 is LNHDA and CDR2 is SQIVND in the germline V gene (reference sequence). The CDR3 sequence is CASSILGGRDEQFF. The CDR3, as DNA: TGTGCCAGTAGTATTCTTGGCGGGAGGGATGAGCAGTTCTTC.

The CDR3 loop reads CASSTIKVDTSGRMVGYEQYF. CDR3 DNA sequence: TGCGCCAGCAGCACCATCAAGGTAGACACTAGCGGTCGAATGGTGGGCTACGAGCAGTACTTC. The V gene is TRBV5-1, the J gene TRBJ2-7, with 8 bases aligning to TRBD2. The CDR3 spans 21 residues. V was pared by 4 bases and J by 3 bases, with 27 bases of the junction left unmatched. Germline V lookup: CDR1 SGHRS, CDR2 YFSETQ.

V and J are TRBV4-1 and TRBJ2-1; tentatively, D is TRBD2 (6 bases). This CDR3 contains 15 residues. Trimming left V 4 bases short and J 9 bases short, with 19 bases between. In germline, CDR1 is MGHRA, CDR2 YSYEKL. The CDR3 spells CASSRQQDRRAEQFF. CDR3 bases: TGCGCCAGCAGCCGACAACAGGATCGGAGGGCTGAGCAGTTCTTC.

The chain couples TRBV7-2 to TRBJ2-1, with 15 bases lining up with TRBD2. The CDR3 covers 18 residues. The junction had 9 bases not matched to a gene; V was cut back by 6 bases and J by 3 bases. CDR1 is SGHTA, CDR2 FQGNSA, per germline. The CDR3 DNA reads TGTGCCAGCAGACAGCGGACTAGCGGGAGGGCTAGCTACAATGAGCAGTTCTTC. Protein: CASRQRTSGRASYNEQFF.

V and J are TRBV7-2 and TRBJ2-7; 9 nucleotides align to TRBD2. With 4 bases clipped from V and 2 bases from J, the junction kept 9 bases outside the gene matches. This CDR3 spans 16 amino acids. The germline gives CDR1 SGHTA, CDR2 FQGNSA. The CDR3 bases are TGTGCCAGCAGCTCCCGTACGGCTAGCGGGACCTACGAGCAGTACTTC. Protein sequence: CASSSRTASGTYEQYF. The full variable domain, in which reference TRBV7-2 and TRBJ2-7 provide the parts outside the CDR3, is GAGVSQSPSNKVTEKGKDVELRCDPISGHTALYWYRQSLGQGLEFLIYFQGNSAPDKSGLPSDRFSAERTGGSVSTLTIQRTQQEDSAVYLCASSSRTASGTYEQYFGPGTRLTVT.

This clone was detected only a few times. The rearrangement uses TRBV29-1 and TRBJ1-1; 7 bases line up with TRBD1. Germline V lookup: CDR1 SQVTM, CDR2 ANQGSEA. The V segment lost 4 bases and the J segment 4 bases; nucleotides outside the gene matches: 6. The CDR3 length is 13 residues. CDR3 sequence: CSVGKGASTEAFF. Written as DNA, the CDR3 is TGCAGCGTTGGAAAGGGGGCGTCCACTGAAGCTTTCTTT.

The chain is built from TRBV4-3 and TRBJ2-7, with TRBD1 identical over 10 bases. CDR1 is LGHNA and CDR2 is YSLEER in the germline V gene. V gave up 0 bases and J gave up 2 bases; unmatched junction bases: 1. This CDR3 is built from 15 residues. CDR3 nucleotide sequence: TGCGCCAGCAGCCAAGATGGGACAGGGGCCTACGAGCAGTACTTC. Protein product: CASSQDGTGAYEQYF.

This clone showed up just a few times. The chain couples TRBV5-6 to TRBJ2-1; TRBD1 matches 9 bases. Germline CDR1 reads SGHDT; CDR2 reads YYEEEE. The CDR3 loop spans 16 amino acids. V was clipped by 3 bases and J by 5 bases; unmatched bases: 9. CDR3 region: CASSSYRGRIHNEQFF. CDR3 nucleotide sequence: TGTGCCAGCAGCTCGTACAGGGGGCGCATCCACAATGAGCAGTTCTTC.

The chain recombines TRBV14 with TRBJ2-1; TRBD2 matches at 8 bases. The CDR3 is 15 residues long. V shed 2 bases and J 7 bases; nucleotides not matched to a gene: 7. Per the germline V gene, CDR1 is SGHDN and CDR2 is FVKESK. CDR3 nucleotide sequence: TGTGCCAGCAGCCAACCGGGAGGGCCACGAAATGAGCAGTTCTTC. Translating it yields CASSQPGGPRNEQFF.

The V call is TRBV5-1, the J call TRBJ1-1, with TRBD1 identical over 8 bases. V shed 4 bases and J 4 bases; nucleotides not matched to a gene: 9. Germline values: CDR1 SGHRS, CDR2 YFSETQ. The CDR3 is 15 amino acids. CDR3 sequence: CASSDGQGRGTEAFF. CDR3 bases: TGCGCCAGCAGCGACGGACAGGGACGGGGCACTGAAGCTTTCTTT.

The chain is built from TRBV7-2 and TRBJ1-2, with a weak D call TRBD1 (5 bases). CDR3 size: 15 residues. The germline V gene encodes CDR1 SGHTA and CDR2 FQGNSA. Trimming took off 6 bases at V and 5 bases at J, with 19 bases between the two ends. The CDR3 region has the DNA TGTGCCAGCAGGGACGGGGGGTCTTCCTTTTATGGCTACACCTTC. Translation: CASRDGGSSFYGYTF. The full variable domain, in which reference TRBV7-2 and TRBJ1-2 provide the parts outside the CDR3, is GAGVSQSPSNKVTEKGKDVELRCDPISGHTALYWYRQSLGQGLEFLIYFQGNSAPDKSGLPSDRFSAERTGGSVSTLTIQRTQQEDSAVYLCASRDGGSSFYGYTFGSGTRLTVV.

V gene TRBV2 combines with J gene TRBJ1-1; TRBD1 might be the D (5 bases). The CDR3 runs to 14 residues. In germline, CDR1 is SNHLY, CDR2 FYNNEI. Trimming stripped 7 bases from V and 0 bases from J, with 12 bases between. In DNA, the CDR3 is TGTGCCAGCATCGAAAGGGGAATGAACACTGAAGCTTTCTTT. It yields the protein CASIERGMNTEAFF.

The rearrangement joins TRBV11-2 to TRBJ2-1, with TRBD2 matching 7 bases. Trimming at V came to 1 base and at J to 8 bases, leaving 2 bases not matched to a gene. The CDR3 runs 13 residues. Germline CDR1 reads SGHAT; CDR2 reads FQNNGV. The DNA of the CDR3 is TGTGCCAGCAGCTTAGCCCGGGAGGATGAGCAGTTCTTC. Protein product: CASSLAREDEQFF.

The chain combines TRBV6-4 with TRBJ1-3, with unresolved D. The CDR3 has 14 amino acids. Germline V gene lookup returns CDR1 MRHNA and CDR2 SNTAGT. The ends were cut back, 5 bases at V and 8 bases at J, with 16 bases in the middle. The CDR3, as DNA: TGTGCCAGCAGTCTCACACATAACGGGGACACCATATATTTT. Amino acids: CASSLTHNGDTIYF.

Here the CDR3 reads CASSLGANQPQHF. Written as DNA, the CDR3 is TGCGCCAGCAGCTTGGGGGCCAATCAGCCCCAGCATTTT. This sequence joins TRBV5-1 and TRBJ1-5, with no clear D. V was trimmed by 0 bases and J by 3 bases, leaving 4 bases between them. From germline, CDR1 is SGHRS and CDR2 YFSETQ. The CDR3 has 13 residues.

The rearrangement links TRBV6-1 to TRBJ2-7; 8 bases are shared with TRBD1. CDR1 and CDR2 (germline): MNHNS, SASEGT. The CDR3 is 14 residues long. Germline trimming cut 3 bases from V and 10 bases from J; bases unmatched to any gene: 11. The CDR3 reads CASSDSGTGRLQYF. CDR3 nucleotides: TGTGCCAGCAGTGATTCCGGGACAGGACGTCTCCAGTACTTC.

In this sample, this clone turned up once. The chain joins TRBV7-8 to TRBJ2-2; TRBD2 matches 14 bases. This CDR3 has 20 amino acids. V lost 3 bases and J lost 0; bases outside the gene matches: 9. Germline-derived CDR1 and CDR2 are SGHVS and FQNEAQ. The chain's CDR3 is CASSFTLGLAGDSNTGELFF. The CDR3 bases are TGTGCCAGCAGCTTTACCTTGGGACTAGCGGGAGATTCGAACACCGGGGAGCTGTTTTTT.

This clone was seen more than once but under ten times. V is TRBV5-4 and J is TRBJ1-1; TRBD1 is a possible D gene (5 bases). CDR3 size: 14 residues. Trimming removed 4 bases at V and 3 bases at J, with 13 bases between. Germline CDR1 is SGHNT and CDR2 is YYREEE (reference sequence). The CDR3 DNA reads TGTGCCAGCAGCGATGCAGGGAAATACACTGAAGCTTTCTTT. It codes for CASSDAGKYTEAFF.